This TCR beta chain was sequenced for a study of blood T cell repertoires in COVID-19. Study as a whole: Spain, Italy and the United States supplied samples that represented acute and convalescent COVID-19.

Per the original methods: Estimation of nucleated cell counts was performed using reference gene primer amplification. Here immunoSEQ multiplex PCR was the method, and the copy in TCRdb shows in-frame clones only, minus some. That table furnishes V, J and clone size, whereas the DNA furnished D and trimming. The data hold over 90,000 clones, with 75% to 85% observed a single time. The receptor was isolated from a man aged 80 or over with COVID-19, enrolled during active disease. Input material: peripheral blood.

CDR3 protein: CASSYSTFGGLLAEAFF. CDR3 coding DNA: TGTGCCAGCAGTTACTCGACTTTCGGGGGGCTCTTGGCTGAAGCTTTCTTT. J is TRBJ1-1 and V is TRBV6-2 or TRBV6-3; a weak D match, TRBD1 (6 bases). This CDR3 has 17 amino acids. The V end lost 0 bases, the J end lost 6 bases, and 20 bases lay between the germline ends. CDR1 is MNHEY and CDR2 is SVGEGT in the germline V gene.